This TCR beta chain was sequenced during a study of blood T cell repertoires in COVID-19. Study summary: The samples span acute and convalescent COVID-19 from the United States, Italy and Spain.

This CDR3 is 15 amino acids long. The germline gives CDR1 SGHAT, CDR2 FQNNGV. Trimming pared 5 bases from V and 5 bases from J, leaving 15 bases between. The repertoire was sequenced with immunoSEQ multiplex PCR; TCRdb's copy has only in-frame clones and lacks some. The sample consists of about 230,000 clones, approximately 90% of them appearing once. The TCR was taken from a middle-aged man with COVID-19, enrolled during active disease. Specimen: peripheral blood. The genes are TRBV11-2 and TRBJ1-4; D is perhaps TRBD1 (5 bases). The CDR3 DNA sequence: TGTGCCAGCAGCCTGGGGGGGAAGCAAAATGAAAAACTGTTTTTT. Translating gives CASSLGGKQNEKLFF.